One and the same sample provided the 15 T cell receptor beta chains below, sequenced in a study of response to subunit inactivated influenza vaccine. One entry per CDR3 protein, called by TCRdb with MiXCR from the RT-PCR reads. Of over 450,000 distinct CDR3 sequences listed, roughly 13% are singletons. The sample was PBMCs from blood, taken 35 to 45 days after vaccination. Receptors originate from a man aged 45 to 65 who received an inactivated influenza vaccine.

This clonotype appeared many times. The gene calls are TRBV20-1 and TRBJ2-6; the D is unclear. The CDR3 length is 15 residues. The germline V gene has CDR1 DFQATT and CDR2 SNEGSKA (reference sequence). V lost 0 bases and J lost 4, with 10 bases in between. The CDR3 bases are TGCAGTGCTAGAGATCCCAGTCAGGGGGCCAACGTCCTGACTTTC. The encoded protein is CSARDPSQGANVLTF.

The rearrangement links TRBV7-2 to TRBJ2-2, with 8 bases that match TRBD1. V was pared by 5 bases and J by 3 bases, with 5 bases of the junction left unmatched. CDR3 length equals 15 residues. Germline-derived CDR1 and CDR2 are SGHTA and FQGNSA. The CDR3: CASSTRQGYTGELFF. The CDR3 nucleotides read TGTGCCAGCAGCACCCGACAGGGGTACACCGGGGAGCTGTTTTTT.

The rearrangement joins TRBV29-1 to TRBJ1-1, with a weak D call TRBD1 (5 bases). The CDR3 runs 11 residues. Trimming pared 7 bases from V and 11 bases from J, leaving 17 bases between. Germline V gives CDR1 SQVTM, CDR2 ANQGSEA. CDR3 sequence (DNA): TGCAGCGACACCACGGGGGGAACGGCTTTCTTT. This gives the protein CSDTTGGTAFF.

About this clonotype itself: Being one base from a much bigger clone, this may be a read error. The gene calls are TRBV7-7 and TRBJ2-5; weak D call: TRBD1 (7 bases). Germline CDR1 and CDR2: SSHAT and FNYEAQ (reference sequence). The CDR3 is 15 amino acids. CDR3 sequence (DNA): TGTGCTAGCGGCTCACGGACAGGAAGACAAGAGACCCAGTACTTC. Its translation is CASGSRTGRQETQYF.

This clonotype was recorded a few times. The gene calls are TRBV5-5 and TRBJ2-7; 7 bases are a match to TRBD2. This CDR3 comprises 15 residues. Germline V gene sequence: CDR1 SGHKS, CDR2 YYEKEE (reference sequence). V lost 5 bases, J lost 4 bases, and 12 bases stayed unmatched. The CDR3 region has the DNA TGTGCCAGCAGAACTCTAGGCGGGAGTCGTTACGAGCAGTACTTC. This translates into CASRTLGGSRYEQYF.

V gene TRBV5-1 combines with J gene TRBJ2-1, with D possibly being TRBD2 (6 bases). Trimming pared 4 bases from V and 14 bases from J, leaving 25 bases between. The CDR3 runs 15 residues. In germline, CDR1 is SGHRS, CDR2 YFSETQ. The CDR3 bases are TGCGCCAGCAGCCCAGACACTAGACCCTCTGGGGAGGAGTTCTTC. Protein product: CASSPDTRPSGEEFF.

Only a few counts were recorded for this clonotype. The V and J genes are TRBV5-1 and TRBJ1-2; 8 bases match TRBD1. The CDR3 covers 15 residues. The germline gives CDR1 SGHRS, CDR2 YFSETQ. The V segment lost 4 bases and the J segment 5 bases; nucleotides outside the gene matches: 10. The CDR3 DNA follows: TGCGCCAGCAGCGAAGACACAGGGGGGTTATATGGCTACACCTTC. Its protein product is CASSEDTGGLYGYTF.

The V call is TRBV5-1, the J call TRBJ2-5; the D is unclear. The germline gives CDR1 SGHRS, CDR2 YFSETQ. There are 16 residues in the CDR3. Trimming took 3 bases from V and 1 from J, leaving 16 bases between them. The CDR3 spells CASSSASVLIQETQYF. DNA for the CDR3: TGCGCCAGCAGCTCCGCTAGTGTGCTCATCCAAGAGACCCAGTACTTC.

The CDR3 reads CASSETGDNSPLHF. The CDR3 DNA follows: TGTGCCAGCAGTGAAACAGGGGATAATTCACCCCTCCACTTT. The V and J genes are TRBV6-1 and TRBJ1-6, with 7 bases lining up with TRBD1. Germline CDR1 and CDR2: MNHNS and SASEGT. The CDR3 spans 14 residues. Trimming cost V 2 bases and J 5 bases; bases outside gene matches: 0.

This clonotype was recorded many times. V is TRBV5-1 and J is TRBJ2-7; D unclear. Germline V gene sequence: CDR1 SGHRS, CDR2 YFSETQ. This CDR3 is 11 amino acids long. V lost 4 bases and J lost 2, with 4 bases in between. CDR3 DNA: TGCGCCAGCAGCGGCACCTACGAGCAGTACTTC. This translates into CASSGTYEQYF.

This sequence joins TRBV14 and TRBJ2-7; no clear D gene. V was clipped by 1 base and J by 0 bases, with 7 bases between them. CDR3 length: 14 amino acids. The germline CDR1 and CDR2 sequences are SGHDN and FVKESK. The CDR3 sequence: CASSQAWDSYEQYF. Here the CDR3 DNA reads TGTGCCAGCAGCCAAGCATGGGACTCCTACGAGCAGTACTTC. Full variable domain (outside the CDR3, taken from reference TRBV14 and TRBJ2-7): EAGVTQFPSHSVIEKGQTVTLRCDPISGHDNLYWYRRVMGKEIKFLLHFVKESKQDESGMPNNRFLAERTGGTYSTLKVQPAELEDSGVYFCASSQAWDSYEQYFGPGTRLTVT.

This chain uses TRBV19 with TRBJ2-3; 8 nucleotides line up with TRBD2. Germline assignment: CDR1 LNHDA and CDR2 SQIVND (reference sequence). Germline trimming cut 1 base from V and 2 bases from J; bases unmatched to any gene: 5. CDR3 length: 16 amino acids. The CDR3 protein is CASSIVRAGDTDTQYF. The CDR3 nucleotides are TGTGCCAGTAGTATAGTTCGAGCGGGAGACACAGATACGCAGTATTTT.

This clonotype came up many times. CDR3 sequence reads: CASSPDSPETQYF. The DNA for the CDR3 is TGTGCCAGCAGCCCTGACAGCCCCGAGACCCAGTACTTC. V usage is TRBV7-9 and J usage is TRBJ2-5, with D possibly being TRBD1 (5 bases). Trimming cost V 5 bases and J 5 bases, with 12 bases left between them. The CDR3 runs to 13 residues. CDR1 is SEHNR, CDR2 FQNEAQ, per germline (reference sequence).

The chain couples TRBV27 to TRBJ2-7; 8 bases agree with TRBD2. From germline, CDR1 is MNHEY and CDR2 SMNVEV (reference sequence). V lost 3 bases, J lost 3 bases, and 4 bases stayed unmatched. This CDR3 contains 14 residues. The CDR3 protein is CASSFGAGGYEQYF. CDR3 bases: TGTGCCAGCAGTTTTGGTGCGGGGGGCTACGAGCAGTACTTC.

Note on this clonotype: The junction shows a germline mismatch at one end, possibly a read error. The chain carries TRBV20-1 and TRBJ2-7, with D maybe TRBD2 (6 bases). The CDR3 contains 16 residues. Per the germline V gene, CDR1 is DFQATT and CDR2 is SNEGSKA (reference sequence). The CDR3 region has the DNA TGCTGTGCTAGAGCTGATTCGCGGGGCGGAACCTACGAGCAGTACTTC. Its translation is CCARADSRGGTYEQYF.